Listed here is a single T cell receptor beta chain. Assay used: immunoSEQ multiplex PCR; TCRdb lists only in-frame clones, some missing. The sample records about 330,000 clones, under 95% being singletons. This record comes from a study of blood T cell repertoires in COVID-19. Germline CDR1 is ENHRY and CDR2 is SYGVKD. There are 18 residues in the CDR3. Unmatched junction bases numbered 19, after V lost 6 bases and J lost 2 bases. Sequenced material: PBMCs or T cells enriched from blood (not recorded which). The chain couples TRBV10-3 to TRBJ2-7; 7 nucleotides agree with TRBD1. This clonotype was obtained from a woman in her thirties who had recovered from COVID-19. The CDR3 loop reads CAIRGSNRGPNTTYEQYF. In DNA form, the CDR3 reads TGTGCCATCAGGGGGTCAAACAGGGGTCCTAACACCACCTACGAGCAGTACTTC.